This T cell receptor beta chain comes out of a study of shared clonotypes between healthy human individuals. Trimming removed 6 bases from V and 5 bases from J, with 8 bases in between. This CDR3 has 11 residues. Per the germline V gene, CDR1 is DFQATT and CDR2 is SNEGSKA (reference sequence). Each sample came from a Caucasian adult donor living in Nashville, Tennessee. The assay was run at deep level. Investigators spread the genomic DNA of each subset evenly over several immunoSEQ plates. Clones were read by immunoSEQ multiplex PCR, and TCRdb kept only the in-frame ones, dropping some. The table includes 400,000 to 600,000 clones, 70% to 80% detected once.

The receptor's source is a woman in her forties in good health. Some clones in this sample may be carry-over from other donors' samples. The sequenced material came from PBMCs. The chain couples TRBV20-1 to TRBJ2-1, with D hard to call. CDR3 DNA sequence: TGCAGTGCGGTCACTGACAATGAGCAGTTCTTC. Translated: CSAVTDNEQFF.